A single sample gave rise to the 9 T cell receptor beta chains below, sequenced in a study of cytomegalovirus exposure and HLA in healthy donors (dated by TCRdb to 2015 to 2018). The library was built by means of the immunoSEQ multiplex PCR assay. The multiplex PCR relied on a mix of 60 forward primers for TCR Vbeta segments and 13 reverse primers for TCR Jbeta segments. TCRdb's version of the immuneACCESS table is confined to in-frame rearrangements and falls short of the full clone set. An unresolved V gene accounts for under half of the shortfall where checked; the remainder is of unknown origin. Here the sample has around 87,000 clones; over 70% occur a single time. In total, the top ten clones hold more than 2.5% of the sample. Sequences were obtained from PBMCs. The source is a man in his forties in good health and CMV-seronegative.

The rearrangement links TRBV11-3 to TRBJ2-3; 9 bases fit TRBD2. This CDR3 is 17 amino acids long. V gave up 6 bases and J gave up 5 bases; unmatched junction bases: 15. Germline-derived CDR1 and CDR2 are SGHNT and YENEEA. CDR3 nucleotides: TGTGCCAGCAGTTTGGGCCCTACGCGGGGGGGCAAAGATACGCAGTATTTT. As protein: CASSLGPTRGGKDTQYF.

The rearrangement uses TRBV29-1 and TRBJ1-3; 12 bases match TRBD1. The germline gives CDR1 SQVTM, CDR2 ANQGSEA. The CDR3 is made up of 16 amino acids. J gave up 0 bases and V 7 bases, and 7 bases lay outside the gene matches. This CDR3 is CSASGTGGFSGNTIYF. CDR3 nucleotide sequence: TGCAGCGCCTCCGGGACAGGGGGCTTCTCTGGAAACACCATATATTTT.

The gene calls are TRBV15 and TRBJ2-3, with TRBD2 matching over 9 bases. The germline V gene has CDR1 LNHNV and CDR2 YYDKDF (reference sequence). The ends lost 2 bases at V and 1 base at J; junction bases unmatched: 4. This CDR3 has 16 amino acids. Here the CDR3 reads CATSRLGTSRTDTQYF. Here the CDR3 DNA reads TGTGCCACCAGCAGACTAGGGACTAGCCGCACAGATACGCAGTATTTT.

J is TRBJ1-2 and V is TRBV4-1; D is possibly TRBD1 (5 bases). The CDR3 has 20 residues. Trimming left V 0 bases short and J 8 bases short, with 31 bases between. Germline-derived CDR1 and CDR2 are MGHRA and YSYEKL. In nucleotides, the CDR3 is TGCGCCAGCAGCCAAGAAAGGAAAGTGGATCGACAGCCCTCGGCTGGCGGCTACACCTTC. Protein product: CASSQERKVDRQPSAGGYTF.

As to this clone: Other DNA sequences of this sample code for an identical CDR3. V and J are TRBV6-5 and TRBJ1-1; no clear D. The CDR3 extends over 13 amino acids. Germline CDR1 is MNHEY and CDR2 is SVGAGI. The germline V and J ends were trimmed by 0 bases and 8 bases, with 10 bases remaining between them. The CDR3, as DNA: TGTGCCAGCAGTTACTCGGGAGGGCCCGAAGCTTTCTTT. Translation: CASSYSGGPEAFF.

This clone occurred a few times. The chain links TRBV7-8 to TRBJ1-1; D unresolved. The V gene's germline CDR1 is SGHVS and CDR2 FQNEAQ. The length of the CDR3 is 14 residues. Trimming cost V 2 bases and J 5 bases, with 12 bases left between them. CDR3 sequence: CASSLSSEPTEAFF. CDR3 DNA: TGTGCCAGCAGCTTATCCAGTGAACCTACTGAAGCTTTCTTT. Complete variable domain (other parts from reference TRBV7-8 and TRBJ1-1): GAGVSQSPRYKVAKRGQDVALRCDPISGHVSLFWYQQALGQGPEFLTYFQNEAQLDKSGLPSDRFFAERPEGSVSTLKIQRTQQEDSAVYLCASSLSSEPTEAFFGQGTRLTVV.

The table lists this clone with a few counts. The chain couples TRBV9 to TRBJ1-3; possible D gene TRBD1, 5 bases. Trimming cost V 3 bases and J 0 bases, with 16 bases left between them. The CDR3 length is 17 residues. CDR1 is SGDLS, CDR2 YYNGEE, per germline. This CDR3 is CASSAPATDRSGNTIYF. Here the CDR3 DNA reads TGTGCCAGCAGCGCCCCAGCGACAGACCGCTCTGGAAACACCATATATTTT.

The chain couples TRBV9 to TRBJ2-1, with D perhaps TRBD1 (5 bases). CDR3 size: 13 residues. From germline, CDR1 is SGDLS and CDR2 YYNGEE. V shed 6 bases and J shed 8 bases, with 15 bases lying between them. CDR3 region: CASTRQSSDEQFF. CDR3 in DNA: TGTGCCAGCACACGACAGTCGTCAGATGAGCAGTTCTTC.

The chain uses TRBV21-1 and TRBJ1-1; TRBD1, as called in the table, went unchecked against the DNA. TRBV21-1 is a pseudogene. CDR3 length: 13 amino acids. DNA for the CDR3: TGTGCCAGCAGGGGGACAGGGGACACTGAAGCTTTCTTT. It encodes CASRGTGDTEAFF.